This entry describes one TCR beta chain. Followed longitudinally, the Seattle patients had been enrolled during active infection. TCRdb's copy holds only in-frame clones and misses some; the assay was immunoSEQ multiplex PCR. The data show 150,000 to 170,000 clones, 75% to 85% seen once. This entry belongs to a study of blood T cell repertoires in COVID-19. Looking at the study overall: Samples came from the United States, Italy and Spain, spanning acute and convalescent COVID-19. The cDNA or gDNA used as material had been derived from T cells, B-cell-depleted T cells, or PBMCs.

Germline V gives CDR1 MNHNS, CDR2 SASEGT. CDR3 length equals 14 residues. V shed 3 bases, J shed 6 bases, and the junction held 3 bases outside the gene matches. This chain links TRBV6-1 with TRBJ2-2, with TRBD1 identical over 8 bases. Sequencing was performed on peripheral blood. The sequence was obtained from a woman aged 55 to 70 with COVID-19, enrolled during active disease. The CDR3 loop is CASSDRGPSGELFF. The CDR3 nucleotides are TGTGCCAGCAGTGACAGGGGGCCATCCGGGGAGCTGTTTTTT.